The present T cell receptor beta chain was sequenced within a study of vaccination effects on CD4 cells after COVID-19. On the study more broadly: Under the ViraFEST assay, PBMC were stimulated with viral peptide pools so that antigen-specific CD4+ T cells expanded. Sequencing was performed afterwards. Three patients who were convalescent were sampled early, at day +14, and again late after vaccination. Post-vaccine sampling took place a median of 72 days after the second dose.

To note about this clone: Its antigen is still unknown.

V was trimmed by 0 bases and J by 8 bases, leaving 14 bases between them. The CDR3 sequence is 14 residues long. Germline CDR1 is SGHKS and CDR2 is YYEKEE (reference sequence). Data came from immunoSEQ multiplex PCR; TCRdb stores just in-frame clones and leaves some out. The sample yields tens of thousands of clones, less than 85% seen once. It was after nine to ten days of culture that CD4+ T cells were isolated. This person caught SARS-CoV-2 sometime from March to December 2020, and PCR testing confirmed the infection. All study participants received two doses of BNT162b2 or mRNA-1273 vaccine. General observations from the study: The study found marked clonal contraction of infection- and vaccine-induced clones late after vaccination.

This specimen was CD4+ T cells from PBMCs cultured without peptide, taken after COVID-19 vaccination. The sequence was obtained from a human donor who had a prior SARS-CoV-2 infection. The rearrangement joins TRBV5-5 to TRBJ1-2, with a tentative D call TRBD1 (5 bases). The CDR3 DNA follows: TGTGCCAGCAGCTTGGCCCCCAGGGCGAGGGGCTACACCTTC. Residues: CASSLAPRARGYTF.